The clone carrying this TCR beta chain appeared many times. A second PCR, run for about 7 to 12 cycles, used a sample-barcoded 5' primer plus a J-beta primer mix. Using its own MiXCR run on the 5' RACE reads, TCRdb lists one record per CDR3 protein. Among around 790,000 distinct CDR3 sequences listed, 40% to 50% were seen once. The data belong to a study of blood T cells in healthy people across ages. CDR1 SQVTM and CDR2 ANQGSEA come from the germline V gene. The CDR3 is 12 residues long. The V end was cut by 6 bases, the J end by 3 bases, with 12 bases between. This TCR derives from a man in his fifties or sixties in good health. This chain connects TRBV29-1 to TRBJ2-7, with D unresolved. Sequenced material: blood. CDR3: CSVVGKSYEQYF. The CDR3 nucleotides read TGCAGCGTAGTAGGGAAAAGCTACGAGCAGTACTTC.